Described below is a single T cell receptor (beta chain) sequence and its context. As yet, its antigen is unknown. From the roughly 120-subject validation cohort, which was separate from the approximately 670-subject first cohort, the donors were drawn. Produced via immunoSEQ multiplex PCR; TCRdb's table is partial and in-frame only. This table holds some 150,000 clones, roughly 89% found once. These data originate in a study of cytomegalovirus exposure and HLA in healthy donors. Germline CDR1 is KGHSH and CDR2 is LQKENI. The CDR3 has 15 residues. Trimming shortened V by 0 bases and J by 2 bases, and 8 bases separated the two germline ends. Study-level points and caveats: That first-cohort TCR clusters tended to co-occur in the 95 to 150 validation repertoires was found in a later analysis. There were three CMV-associated chains whose specificity for CMV antigens was confirmed in vitro. High sensitivity and specificity were reportedly achieved when the classifier diagnosed cytomegalovirus status.

The rearrangement uses TRBV18 and TRBJ2-1; D unclear. The receptor comes from a man between 18 and 29 years old in good health and CMV-seropositive. Sample: PBMCs. CDR3 loop: CASSPPADPYNEQFF. CDR3 DNA: TGTGCCAGCTCACCACCGGCGGATCCCTACAATGAGCAGTTCTTC. The complete variable domain, with remaining parts taken from reference TRBV18 and TRBJ2-1, reads NAGVMQNPRHLVRRRGQEARLRCSPMKGHSHVYWYRQLPEEGLKFMVYLQKENIIDESGMPKERFSAEFPKEGPSILRIQQVVRGDSAAYFCASSPPADPYNEQFFGPGTRLTVL.